The 24 T cell receptor beta chains in this list originate from one sample, sequenced in a study of blood T cells in healthy people across ages. A sample-barcoded 5' primer and a J-beta primer mix were used in a second PCR of about 6 to 11 cycles. One entry per CDR3 protein results from TCRdb running MiXCR on the 5' RACE reads. The table shows fewer than 800,000 distinct CDR3 sequences, with 49% occurring only once. The sequenced sample consisted of blood. These receptors all come from a woman aged 55-69 years in good health.

This clonotype occurred a few times. This chain uses TRBV3-1 with TRBJ2-1; maybe TRBD2 (7 bases). This CDR3 spans 13 amino acids. V was trimmed by 1 base and J by 14 bases, leaving 15 bases between them. Germline-derived CDR1 and CDR2 are LGHDT and YNNKEL (reference sequence). CDR3 DNA sequence: TGTGCCAGCAGCCAAGGAGGGGGGGACGCAAAGTTCTTC. Translating gives CASSQGGGDAKFF.

This clonotype was seen only a few times. This chain joins TRBV7-9 and TRBJ2-7; 9 bases align to TRBD1. Per the germline V gene, CDR1 is SEHNR and CDR2 is FQNEAQ (reference sequence). The trim removed 5 bases at V and 0 bases at J, leaving 11 bases unmatched. This CDR3 spans 17 amino acids. CDR3 sequence: CASSPRSGTGLSYEQYF. As DNA, the CDR3 is TGTGCCAGCAGCCCTAGGTCCGGGACAGGGCTCTCCTACGAGCAGTACTTC.

In its sample, this clonotype was seen a few times. This chain's CDR3 is CSVEGGYNEQFF. CDR3 bases: TGCAGCGTTGAAGGGGGCTACAATGAGCAGTTCTTC. The rearrangement links TRBV29-1 to TRBJ2-1; unclear D gene. V lost 1 base, J lost 3 bases, and 4 bases lay in between. The CDR3 sequence is 12 residues long. Germline assignment: CDR1 SQVTM and CDR2 ANQGSEA.

This rearrangement joins TRBV20-1 to TRBJ2-4, with TRBD1 matching 7 bases. Germline lookup yields CDR1 DFQATT and CDR2 SNEGSKA (reference sequence). CDR3 length: 13 residues. V trimming: 7 bases; J trimming: 8 bases; junction bases outside the gene matches: 11. CDR3 bases: TGCAGTGTGTCCGGGACAGCTGGAGACATTCAGTACTTC. Its translation: CSVSGTAGDIQYF.

This clonotype turned up a few times. The chain carries TRBV7-2 and TRBJ1-1, with D maybe TRBD1 (5 bases). Deletions cut 3 bases from V and 4 bases from J, with 12 bases between. From germline, CDR1 is SGHTA and CDR2 FQGNSA. The CDR3 length is 14 residues. CDR3 DNA sequence: TGTGCCAGCAGCTTTTTGGGGCTGGGCACTGAAGCTTTCTTT. Its protein is CASSFLGLGTEAFF.

The V and J genes are TRBV4-3 and TRBJ2-7; D may be TRBD1 (5 bases). The length of the CDR3 is 15 residues. Germline assignment: CDR1 LGHNA and CDR2 YSLEER. Trimming stripped 6 bases from V and 1 base from J, with 16 bases between. The CDR3 loop is CASSRHVQGSYEQYF. The CDR3, as DNA: TGCGCCAGCAGTCGTCACGTCCAGGGATCCTACGAGCAGTACTTC.

This chain uses TRBV4-1 with TRBJ2-7, with 8 positions matching TRBD2. The last part of the DNA fits TRBJ2-5 better; the J call may be wrong. The germline V gene has CDR1 MGHRA and CDR2 YSYEKL. CDR3 size: 14 residues. Written as DNA, the CDR3 is TGCGCCAGCAGCCAACGAGCGGGAGATGAGACCCAGTACTTC. As protein: CASSQRAGDETQYF.

The chain links TRBV29-1 to TRBJ2-5; D tentatively reads TRBD1 or TRBD2 (6 bases each). Trimming took 3 bases from V and 5 from J, leaving 13 bases between them. CDR3 length: 13 residues. CDR1 is SQVTM, CDR2 ANQGSEA, per germline. In DNA form, the CDR3 reads TGCAGCGTTGACAGGGGAGGTCGGGAGACCCAGTACTTC. It yields the protein CSVDRGGRETQYF.

The chain has TRBV12-3 or TRBV12-4 and TRBJ2-2; perhaps TRBD1 as D (5 bases). V was shortened by 2 bases and J by 5 bases, with 9 bases between the two germline ends. The length of the CDR3 is 14 residues. This chain's CDR3 is CASSLRGPTGELFF. The CDR3 coding sequence is TGTGCCAGCAGTTTAAGGGGCCCGACCGGGGAGCTGTTTTTT.

This clonotype was counted between two and nine times. The chain couples TRBV4-3 to TRBJ2-3, with 7 bases that match TRBD2. This CDR3 contains 13 residues. CDR1 and CDR2 (germline): LGHNA, YSLEER. Losses at the gene ends were 6 bases for V and 4 bases for J; bases not matched to a gene: 4. CDR3 sequence: CASSPLAADTQYF. The CDR3 coding sequence is TGCGCCAGCAGTCCCCTAGCGGCAGATACGCAGTATTTT.

The chain couples TRBV30 to TRBJ2-2; 7 positions agree with TRBD2. Unmatched junction bases numbered 2, after V lost 4 bases and J lost 0 bases. Germline lookup yields CDR1 GTSNPN and CDR2 SVGIG (reference sequence). CDR3 size: 14 residues. This CDR3 reads CAWTGTTNTGELFF. Written as DNA, the CDR3 is TGTGCCTGGACTGGGACTACGAACACCGGGGAGCTGTTTTTT.

The chain combines TRBV5-1 with TRBJ2-1; possible D gene TRBD2, 6 bases. Germline CDR1 reads SGHRS; CDR2 reads YFSETQ. The CDR3 has 16 amino acids. Trimming took off 2 bases at V and 0 bases at J, with 12 bases between the two ends. CDR3 DNA: TGCGCCAGCAGCTTTAAATTAGCGGACTCCTACAATGAGCAGTTCTTC. Its protein is CASSFKLADSYNEQFF. Supplemented by reference TRBV5-1 and TRBJ2-1, the full variable domain reads KAGVTQTPRYLIKTRGQQVTLSCSPISGHRSVSWYQQTPGQGLQFLFEYFSETQRNKGNFPGRFSGRQFSNSRSEMNVSTLELGDSALYLCASSFKLADSYNEQFFGPGTRLTVL.

In this sample, this clonotype turned up once. The V call is TRBV5-1, the J call TRBJ2-1; weak D call: TRBD2 (6 bases). V was pared by 4 bases and J by 9 bases, with 14 bases between. Germline V CDR1 and CDR2: SGHRS, YFSETQ. The CDR3 has 13 amino acids. The CDR3 sequence is CASSRDSLGEQFF. DNA for the CDR3: TGCGCCAGCAGCCGGGACTCCTTAGGTGAGCAGTTCTTC.

This clonotype has only a few counts. A much larger clone differs from this one at a single base, so this may be a read error. The chain is built from TRBV7-8 and TRBJ2-7; no clear D. Per germline, CDR1 SGHVS and CDR2 FQNEAQ. Trimming pared 5 bases from V and 3 bases from J, leaving 5 bases between. This CDR3 is built from 11 residues. The CDR3 DNA sequence: TGTGCCAGCAGCCAATACTACGAGCAGTACTTC. Translated, it gives CASSQYYEQYF.

The rearrangement uses TRBV20-1 and TRBJ2-7; D is possibly TRBD1 or TRBD2 (5 bases each). CDR1 is DFQATT and CDR2 is SNEGSKA in the germline V gene (reference sequence). V lost 1 base, J lost 3 bases, and 13 bases lay in between. The CDR3 contains 14 residues. CDR3: CSARAQGARYEQYF. In nucleotides, the CDR3 is TGCAGTGCTAGAGCCCAGGGAGCCCGCTACGAGCAGTACTTC.

This chain connects TRBV2 to TRBJ2-4; tentatively, D is TRBD1 or TRBD2 (6 bases each). Trimming left V 0 bases short and J 7 bases short, with 16 bases between. The CDR3 sequence is 16 residues long. CDR1 is SNHLY and CDR2 is FYNNEI in the germline V gene. Here the CDR3 DNA reads TGTGCCAGCAGTGAAGCTGGAGGGGGTTGGCTTAACATTCAGTACTTC. Translation: CASSEAGGGWLNIQYF.

The chain employs TRBV7-2 and TRBJ2-1; 9 bases are shared with TRBD2. The germline V gene has CDR1 SGHTA and CDR2 FQGNSA. Losses at the gene ends were 5 bases for V and 9 bases for J; bases not matched to a gene: 11. The CDR3 totals 15 residues. The DNA of the CDR3 is TGTGCCAGCAGCACCGGACGAGCGGGAGGTTTTGAGCAGTTCTTC. The encoded protein is CASSTGRAGGFEQFF.

The chain is built from TRBV7-2 and TRBJ2-1, with 9 nucleotides matching TRBD1. With V trimmed by 3 bases and J by 0 bases, 9 bases remained unmatched. The CDR3 is 18 amino acids. The V gene's germline CDR1 is SGHTA and CDR2 FQGNSA. This chain's CDR3 is CASSLGRGQGSSYNEQFF. The CDR3 nucleotides are TGTGCCAGCAGCTTGGGTAGGGGACAGGGCTCCTCCTACAATGAGCAGTTCTTC.

The DNA for the CDR3 is TGTGCTAGTGGTTTGGACCCGGGGGCAGAAAAGCCGTCGGAGTTCTTC. Residues: CASGLDPGAEKPSEFF. The J gene is TRBJ2-1, the V gene TRBV12-5; possibly TRBD1 or TRBD2 for D (6 bases each). Germline V lookup: CDR1 LGHNT, CDR2 FRNRAP. This CDR3 contains 16 residues. The ends were cut back, 1 base at V and 14 bases at J, with 24 bases in the middle.

This clonotype has just a few counts. The chain couples TRBV25-1 to TRBJ1-2, with D maybe TRBD1 (5 bases). Germline V lookup: CDR1 MGHDK, CDR2 SYGVNS. CDR3 size: 12 residues. Trimming took 4 bases from V and 4 from J, leaving 7 bases between them. In DNA, the CDR3 is TGTGCCAGCAGTGGGGGCATCTATGGCTACACCTTC. It yields the protein CASSGGIYGYTF.

The rearrangement uses TRBV15 and TRBJ2-5, with 7 bases identical to TRBD2. The last part of the DNA fits TRBJ2-4 better; the J call may be wrong. This CDR3 spans 16 amino acids. Germline V lookup: CDR1 LNHNV, CDR2 YYDKDF (reference sequence). The CDR3 sequence is CATSGPPLWEGHIQYF. As DNA, the CDR3 is TGTGCCACCAGCGGCCCCCCTTTGTGGGAGGGGCACATTCAGTACTTC.

The rearrangement joins TRBV10-3 to TRBJ2-1; TRBD2 might be the D (6 bases). CDR3 length: 14 amino acids. CDR1 is ENHRY and CDR2 is SYGVKD in the germline V gene. The V end was cut by 5 bases, the J end by 10 bases, with 18 bases between. CDR3 protein: CAISKIRDFEEQFF. The CDR3 nucleotides are TGTGCCATCAGTAAAATCCGGGACTTCGAAGAGCAGTTCTTC.

The chain has TRBV15 and TRBJ2-7; 10 nucleotides align to TRBD1. J was trimmed by 1 base and V by 8 bases; bases with no gene match: 5. Germline V gene data show CDR1 as LNHNV and CDR2 as YYDKDF (reference sequence). The CDR3 spans 14 residues. CDR3 in DNA: TGTGCCACCGCCCGGACAGGGGGGTCCTACGAGCAGTACTTC. This gives the protein CATARTGGSYEQYF.

The sample holds a few counts of this clonotype. This chain uses TRBV7-9 with TRBJ1-4; perhaps TRBD1 as D (5 bases). V shed 4 bases and J shed 7 bases, with 19 bases lying between them. CDR3 length: 16 residues. Germline V gives CDR1 SEHNR, CDR2 FQNEAQ (reference sequence). CDR3 in DNA: TGTGCCAGCAGCTACAGGAGTGGCGTTAGGATTGAAAAACTGTTTTTT. Residues: CASSYRSGVRIEKLFF.